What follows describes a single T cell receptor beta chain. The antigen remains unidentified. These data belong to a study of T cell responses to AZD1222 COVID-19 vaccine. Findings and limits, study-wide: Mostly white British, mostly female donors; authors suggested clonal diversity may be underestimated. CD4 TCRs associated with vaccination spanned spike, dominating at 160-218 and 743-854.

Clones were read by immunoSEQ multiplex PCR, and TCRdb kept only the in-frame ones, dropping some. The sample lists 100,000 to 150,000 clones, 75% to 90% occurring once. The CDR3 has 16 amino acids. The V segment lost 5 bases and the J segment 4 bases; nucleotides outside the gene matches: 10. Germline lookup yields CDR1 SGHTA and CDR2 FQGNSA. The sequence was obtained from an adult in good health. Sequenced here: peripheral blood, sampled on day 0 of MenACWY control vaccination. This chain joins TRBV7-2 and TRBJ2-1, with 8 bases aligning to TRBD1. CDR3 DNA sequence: TGTGCCAGCAGCCTGGCAGGGGGCGTGGGGTACAATGAGCAGTTCTTC. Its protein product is CASSLAGGVGYNEQFF.